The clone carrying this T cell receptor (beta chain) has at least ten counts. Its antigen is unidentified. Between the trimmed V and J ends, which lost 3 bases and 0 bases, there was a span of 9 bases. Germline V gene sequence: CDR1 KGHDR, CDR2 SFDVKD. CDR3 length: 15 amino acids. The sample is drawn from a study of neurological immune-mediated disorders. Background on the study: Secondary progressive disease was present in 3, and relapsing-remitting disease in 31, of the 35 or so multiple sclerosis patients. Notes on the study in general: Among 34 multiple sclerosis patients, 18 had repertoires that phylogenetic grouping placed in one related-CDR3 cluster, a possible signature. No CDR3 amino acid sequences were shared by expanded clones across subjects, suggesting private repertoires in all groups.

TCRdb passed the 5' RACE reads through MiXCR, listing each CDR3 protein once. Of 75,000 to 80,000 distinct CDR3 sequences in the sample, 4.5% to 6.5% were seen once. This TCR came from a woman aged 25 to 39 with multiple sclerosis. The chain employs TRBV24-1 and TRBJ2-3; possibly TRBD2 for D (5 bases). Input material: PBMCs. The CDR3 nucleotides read TGTGCCACCAGTGATCGGAGGTCTAGCACAGATACGCAGTATTTT. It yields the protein CATSDRRSSTDTQYF.